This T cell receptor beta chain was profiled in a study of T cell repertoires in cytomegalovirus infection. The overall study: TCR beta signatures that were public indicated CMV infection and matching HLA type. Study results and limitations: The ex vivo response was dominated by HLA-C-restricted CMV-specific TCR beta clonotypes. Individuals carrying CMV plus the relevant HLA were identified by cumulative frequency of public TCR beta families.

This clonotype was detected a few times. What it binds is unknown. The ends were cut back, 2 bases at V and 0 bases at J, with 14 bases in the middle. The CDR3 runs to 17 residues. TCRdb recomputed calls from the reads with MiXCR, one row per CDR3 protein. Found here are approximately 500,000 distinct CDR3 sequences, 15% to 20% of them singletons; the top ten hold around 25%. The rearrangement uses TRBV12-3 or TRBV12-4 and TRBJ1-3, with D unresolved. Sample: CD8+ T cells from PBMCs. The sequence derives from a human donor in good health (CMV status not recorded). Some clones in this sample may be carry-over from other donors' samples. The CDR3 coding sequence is TGTGCCAGCAGTTTATCGGGCGGCGGCGACTCTGGAAACACCATATATTTT. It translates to CASSLSGGGDSGNTIYF.